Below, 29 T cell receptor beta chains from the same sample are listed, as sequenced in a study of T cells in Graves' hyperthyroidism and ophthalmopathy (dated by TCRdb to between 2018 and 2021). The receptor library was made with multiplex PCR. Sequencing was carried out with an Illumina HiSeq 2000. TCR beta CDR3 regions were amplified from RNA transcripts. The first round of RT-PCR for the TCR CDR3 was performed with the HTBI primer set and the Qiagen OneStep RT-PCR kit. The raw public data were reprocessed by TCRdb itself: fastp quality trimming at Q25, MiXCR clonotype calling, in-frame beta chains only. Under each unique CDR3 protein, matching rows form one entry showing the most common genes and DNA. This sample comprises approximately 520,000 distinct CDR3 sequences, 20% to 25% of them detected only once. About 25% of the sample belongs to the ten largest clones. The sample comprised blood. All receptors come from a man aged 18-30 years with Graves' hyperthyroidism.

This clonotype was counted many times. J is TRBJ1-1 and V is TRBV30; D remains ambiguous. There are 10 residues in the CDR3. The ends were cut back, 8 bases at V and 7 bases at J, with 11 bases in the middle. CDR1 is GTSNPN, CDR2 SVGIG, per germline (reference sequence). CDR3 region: CAPRKNEAFF. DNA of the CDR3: TGTGCCCCCCGGAAGAATGAAGCTTTCTTT.

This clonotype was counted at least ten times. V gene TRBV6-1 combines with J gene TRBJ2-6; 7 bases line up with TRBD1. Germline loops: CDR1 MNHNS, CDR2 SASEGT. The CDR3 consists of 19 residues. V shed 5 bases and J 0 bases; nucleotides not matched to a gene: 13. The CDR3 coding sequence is TGTGCCAGCAGTCAACCGGGACAGCCTTTTTACTCTGGGGCCAACGTCCTGACTTTC. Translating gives CASSQPGQPFYSGANVLTF.

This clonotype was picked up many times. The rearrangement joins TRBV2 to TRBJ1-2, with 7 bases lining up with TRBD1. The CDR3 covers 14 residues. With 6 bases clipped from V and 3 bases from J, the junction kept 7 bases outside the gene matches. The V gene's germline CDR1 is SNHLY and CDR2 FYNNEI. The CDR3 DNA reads TGTGCCAGCAGGGAGGGGGCGCATGACTATGGCTACACCTTC. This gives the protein CASREGAHDYGYTF.

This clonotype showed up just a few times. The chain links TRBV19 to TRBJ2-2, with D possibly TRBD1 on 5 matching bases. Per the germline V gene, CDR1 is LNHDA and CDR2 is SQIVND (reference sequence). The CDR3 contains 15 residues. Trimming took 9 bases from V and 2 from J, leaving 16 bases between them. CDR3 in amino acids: CASSSDILNTGELFF. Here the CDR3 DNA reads TGTGCCAGCAGCTCGGACATACTCAACACCGGGGAGCTGTTTTTT.

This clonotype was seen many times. Here the CDR3 DNA reads TGCGCCAGCAGCCAAGATGGGGGAGGTAGCAATCAGCCCCAGCATTTT. This encodes CASSQDGGGSNQPQHF. The rearrangement uses TRBV4-1 and TRBJ1-5, with D perhaps matching TRBD1 (5 bases). Germline lookup yields CDR1 MGHRA and CDR2 YSYEKL. The V gene lost 0 bases and the J gene lost 0 bases, with 9 bases spanning the gap. CDR3 length: 16 amino acids.

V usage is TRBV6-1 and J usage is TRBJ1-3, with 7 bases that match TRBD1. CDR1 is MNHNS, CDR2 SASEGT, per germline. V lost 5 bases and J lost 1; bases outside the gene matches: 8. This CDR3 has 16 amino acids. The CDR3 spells CASSSHRGESGNTIYF. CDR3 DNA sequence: TGTGCCAGCAGTAGCCACAGGGGAGAATCTGGAAACACCATATATTTT.

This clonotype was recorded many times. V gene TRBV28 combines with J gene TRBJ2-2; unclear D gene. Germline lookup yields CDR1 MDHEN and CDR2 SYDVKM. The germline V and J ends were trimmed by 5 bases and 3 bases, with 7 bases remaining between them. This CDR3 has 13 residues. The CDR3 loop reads CASSPPHTGELFF. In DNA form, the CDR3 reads TGTGCCAGCAGTCCCCCTCACACCGGGGAGCTGTTTTTT. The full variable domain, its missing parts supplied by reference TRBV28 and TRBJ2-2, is DVKVTQSSRYLVKRTGEKVFLECVQDMDHENMFWYRQDPGLGLRLIYFSYDVKMKEKGDIPEGYSVSREKKERFSLILESASTNQTSMYLCASSPPHTGELFFGEGSRLTVL.

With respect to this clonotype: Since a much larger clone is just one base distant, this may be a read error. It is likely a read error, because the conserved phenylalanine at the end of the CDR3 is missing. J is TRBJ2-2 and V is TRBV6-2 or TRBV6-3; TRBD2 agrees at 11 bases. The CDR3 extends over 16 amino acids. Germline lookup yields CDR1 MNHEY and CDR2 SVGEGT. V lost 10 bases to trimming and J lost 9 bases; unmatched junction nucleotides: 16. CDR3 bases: TGTGCCACCTCCCTTGTAGCGGGGGGGTTCAGCCGGGAGCTGTTTTTG. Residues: CATSLVAGGFSRELFL.

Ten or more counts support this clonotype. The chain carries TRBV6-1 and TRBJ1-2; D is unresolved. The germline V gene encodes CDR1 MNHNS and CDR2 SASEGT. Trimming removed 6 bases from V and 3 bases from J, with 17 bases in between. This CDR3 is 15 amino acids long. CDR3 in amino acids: CASRGAEAQYYGYTF. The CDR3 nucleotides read TGTGCCAGCAGGGGAGCGGAGGCCCAATACTATGGCTACACCTTC.

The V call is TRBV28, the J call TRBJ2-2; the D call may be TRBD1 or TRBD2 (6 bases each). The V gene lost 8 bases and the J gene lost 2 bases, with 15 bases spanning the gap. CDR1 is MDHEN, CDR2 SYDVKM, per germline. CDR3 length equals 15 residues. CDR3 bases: TGTGCCAGCGACCAGGAGGGGGATAACACCGGGGAGCTGTTTTTT. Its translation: CASDQEGDNTGELFF.

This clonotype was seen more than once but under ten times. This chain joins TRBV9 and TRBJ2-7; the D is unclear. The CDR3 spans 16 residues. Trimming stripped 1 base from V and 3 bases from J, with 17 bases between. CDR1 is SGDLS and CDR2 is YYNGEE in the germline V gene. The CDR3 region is CASSVSPVPFFYEQYF. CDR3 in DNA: TGTGCCAGCAGCGTATCTCCGGTCCCCTTTTTCTACGAGCAGTACTTC. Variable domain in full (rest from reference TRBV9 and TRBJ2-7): DSGVTQTPKHLITATGQRVTLRCSPRSGDLSVYWYQQSLDQGLQFLIQYYNGEERAKGNILERFSAQQFPDLHSELNLSSLELGDSALYFCASSVSPVPFFYEQYFGPGTRLTVT.

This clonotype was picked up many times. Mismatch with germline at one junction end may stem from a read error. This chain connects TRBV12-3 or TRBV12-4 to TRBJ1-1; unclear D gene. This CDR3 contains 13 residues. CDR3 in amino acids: CTSGDTMNTEAFF. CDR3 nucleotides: TGTACCAGCGGCGACACCATGAACACTGAAGCTTTCTTT.

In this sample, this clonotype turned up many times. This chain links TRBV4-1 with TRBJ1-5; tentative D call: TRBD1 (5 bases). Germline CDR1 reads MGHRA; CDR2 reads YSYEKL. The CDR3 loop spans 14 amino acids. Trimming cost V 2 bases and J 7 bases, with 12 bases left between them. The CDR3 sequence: CASSQSREGQPQHF. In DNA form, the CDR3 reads TGCGCCAGCAGCCAATCCAGGGAAGGGCAGCCCCAGCATTTT.

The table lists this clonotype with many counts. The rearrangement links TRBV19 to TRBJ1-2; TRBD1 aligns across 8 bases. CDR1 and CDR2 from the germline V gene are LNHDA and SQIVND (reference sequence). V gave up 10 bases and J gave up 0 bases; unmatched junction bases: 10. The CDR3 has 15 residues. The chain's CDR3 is CATWDRSTSNYGYTF. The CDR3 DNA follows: TGTGCCACCTGGGACAGGTCTACTTCTAACTATGGCTACACCTTC.

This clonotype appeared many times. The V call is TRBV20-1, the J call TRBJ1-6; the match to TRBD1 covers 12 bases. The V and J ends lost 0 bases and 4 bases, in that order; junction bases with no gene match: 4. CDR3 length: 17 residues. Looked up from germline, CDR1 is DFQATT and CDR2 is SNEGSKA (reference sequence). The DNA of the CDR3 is TGCAGTGCTAGAGATAGGGACAGGGGGCCTTATAATTCACCCCTCCACTTT. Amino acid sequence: CSARDRDRGPYNSPLHF.

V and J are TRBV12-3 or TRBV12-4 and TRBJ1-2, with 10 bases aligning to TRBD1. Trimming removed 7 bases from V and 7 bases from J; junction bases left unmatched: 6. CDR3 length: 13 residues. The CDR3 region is CASTLGTGVGYTF. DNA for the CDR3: TGTGCCAGCACCCTAGGGACAGGGGTTGGCTACACCTTC.

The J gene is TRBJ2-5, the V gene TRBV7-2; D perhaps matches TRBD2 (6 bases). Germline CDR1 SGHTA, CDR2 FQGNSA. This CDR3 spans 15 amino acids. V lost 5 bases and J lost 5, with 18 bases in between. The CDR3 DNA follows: TGTGCCAGCAGCCTAGGAGGGATAACCCGGGAGACCCAGTACTTC. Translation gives CASSLGGITRETQYF.

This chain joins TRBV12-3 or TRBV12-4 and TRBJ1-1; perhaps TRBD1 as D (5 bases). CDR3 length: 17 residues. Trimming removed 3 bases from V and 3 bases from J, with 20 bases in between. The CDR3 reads CASSFRAGRVRDTEAFF. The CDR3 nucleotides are TGTGCCAGCAGTTTCCGAGCGGGCAGGGTCCGGGACACTGAAGCTTTCTTT.

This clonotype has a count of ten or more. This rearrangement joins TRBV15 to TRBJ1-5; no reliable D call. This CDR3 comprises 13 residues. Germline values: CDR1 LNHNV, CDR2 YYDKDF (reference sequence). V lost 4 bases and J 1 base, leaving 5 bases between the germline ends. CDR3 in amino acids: CATSKDSNQPQHF. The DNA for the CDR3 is TGTGCCACCAGCAAGGACAGCAATCAGCCCCAGCATTTT.

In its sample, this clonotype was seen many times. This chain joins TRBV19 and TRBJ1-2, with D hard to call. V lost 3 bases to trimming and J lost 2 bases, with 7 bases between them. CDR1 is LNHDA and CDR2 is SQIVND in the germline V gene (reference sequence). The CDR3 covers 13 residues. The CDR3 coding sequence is TGTGCCAGTAGTATTGCAAAGAACTATGGCTACACCTTC. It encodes CASSIAKNYGYTF.

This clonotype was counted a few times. The DNA of the CDR3 is TGTGCCTGGAGTGGCACGAACACCGGGGAGCTGTTTTTT. It is translated as CAWSGTNTGELFF. The chain links TRBV30 to TRBJ2-2; D is undetermined. This CDR3 spans 13 amino acids. V gave up 1 base and J gave up 0 bases, with 3 bases separating them. The germline gives CDR1 GTSNPN, CDR2 SVGIG (reference sequence).

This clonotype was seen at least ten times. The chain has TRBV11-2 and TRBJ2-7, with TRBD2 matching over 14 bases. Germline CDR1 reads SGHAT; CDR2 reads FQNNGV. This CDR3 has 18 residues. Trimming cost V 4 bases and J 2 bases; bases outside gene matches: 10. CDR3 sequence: CASSWKGTSGGHAYEQYF. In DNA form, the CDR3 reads TGTGCCAGCAGCTGGAAGGGGACTAGCGGGGGCCATGCCTACGAGCAGTACTTC.

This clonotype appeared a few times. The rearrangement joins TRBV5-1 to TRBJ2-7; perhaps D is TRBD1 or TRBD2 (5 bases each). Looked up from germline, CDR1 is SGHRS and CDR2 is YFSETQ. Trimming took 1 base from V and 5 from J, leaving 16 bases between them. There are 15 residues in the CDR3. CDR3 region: CASSLSEWGTDEQYF. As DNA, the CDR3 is TGCGCCAGCAGCTTGAGCGAGTGGGGGACCGACGAGCAGTACTTC. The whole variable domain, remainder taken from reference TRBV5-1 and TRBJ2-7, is KAGVTQTPRYLIKTRGQQVTLSCSPISGHRSVSWYQQTPGQGLQFLFEYFSETQRNKGNFPGRFSGRQFSNSRSEMNVSTLELGDSALYLCASSLSEWGTDEQYFGPGTRLTVT.

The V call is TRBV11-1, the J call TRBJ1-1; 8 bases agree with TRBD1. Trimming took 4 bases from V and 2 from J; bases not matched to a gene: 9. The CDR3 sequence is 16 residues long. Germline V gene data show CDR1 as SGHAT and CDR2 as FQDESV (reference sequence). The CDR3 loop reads CASSYSGGPGNTEAFF. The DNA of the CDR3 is TGTGCCAGCAGCTACTCAGGGGGCCCGGGAAACACTGAAGCTTTCTTT.

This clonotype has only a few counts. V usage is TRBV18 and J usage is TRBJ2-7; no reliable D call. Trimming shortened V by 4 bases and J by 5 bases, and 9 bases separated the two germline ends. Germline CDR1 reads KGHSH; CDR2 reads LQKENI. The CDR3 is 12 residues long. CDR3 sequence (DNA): TGTGCCAGCTCACAAGAAGGCGACGAGCAGTACTTC. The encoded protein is CASSQEGDEQYF.

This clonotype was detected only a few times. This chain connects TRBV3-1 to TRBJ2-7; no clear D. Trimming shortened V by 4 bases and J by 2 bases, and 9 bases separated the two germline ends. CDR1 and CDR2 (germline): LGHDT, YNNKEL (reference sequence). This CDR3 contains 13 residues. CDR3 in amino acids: CASSPGFAYEQYF. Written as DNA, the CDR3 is TGTGCCAGCAGCCCCGGGTTCGCCTACGAGCAGTACTTC.

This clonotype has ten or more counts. CDR3 region: CASSVGVEPKSYGYTF. The CDR3 DNA reads TGTGCCAGCAGCGTAGGGGTAGAACCGAAGTCCTATGGCTACACCTTC. V gene TRBV9 combines with J gene TRBJ1-2, with D uncertain. Germline V gene lookup returns CDR1 SGDLS and CDR2 YYNGEE. The CDR3 has 16 amino acids. V was clipped by 0 bases and J by 4 bases, with 16 bases between them. The full variable domain, with the rest looked up from reference TRBV9 and TRBJ1-2, is DSGVTQTPKHLITATGQRVTLRCSPRSGDLSVYWYQQSLDQGLQFLIQYYNGEERAKGNILERFSAQQFPDLHSELNLSSLELGDSALYFCASSVGVEPKSYGYTFGSGTRLTVV.

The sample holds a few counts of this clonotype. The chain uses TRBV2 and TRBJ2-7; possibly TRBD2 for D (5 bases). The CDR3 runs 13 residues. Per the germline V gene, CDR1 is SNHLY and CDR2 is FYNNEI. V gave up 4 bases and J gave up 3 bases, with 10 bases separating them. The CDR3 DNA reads TGTGCCAGCAGTGGTGGACTTTACTACGAGCAGTACTTC. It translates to CASSGGLYYEQYF.

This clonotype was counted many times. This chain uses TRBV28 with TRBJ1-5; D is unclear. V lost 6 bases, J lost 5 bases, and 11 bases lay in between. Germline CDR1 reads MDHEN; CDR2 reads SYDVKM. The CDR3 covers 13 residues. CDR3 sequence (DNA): TGTGCCAGCAGATTTAGGAGGGATCAGCCCCAGCATTTT. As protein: CASRFRRDQPQHF.